A selection of T cell receptor beta chains follows, all from one sample in a study of radiotherapy plus CTLA-4 blockade in lung cancer. The assay was immunoSEQ multiplex PCR, and TCRdb's table has in-frame clones only and misses some. The data show about 31,000 clones, with around four fifths seen just once and 6.5% to 9% held by the top ten. Source: peripheral blood, taken from a patient treated with radiotherapy plus ipilimumab. These receptors all come from a human donor with non-small cell lung cancer who had stable disease on radiotherapy plus ipilimumab. CDR3s include the opening cysteine and the closing phenylalanine or tryptophan. The D gene is left open where the match is weak. Rows give clone size only sometimes, using once, few, many, or a class for an expanded clone.

>-|TRBJ2-1|TRBV5-1|TRBD2
CASSLSLAGGSYNEQFF
TGCGCCAGCAGCTTGTCACTAGCGGGGGGTTCTTACAATGAGCAGTTCTTC
>-|TRBJ2-3|TRBV12-5|-
CASGPPNPTDTQYF
TGTGCTAGTGGTCCTCCTAATCCCACAGATACGCAGTATTTT
>-|TRBJ1-2|TRBV7-8|-
CASSLNVGGGSGYTF
TGTGCCAGCAGCCTCAACGTGGGGGGCGGGAGTGGCTACACCTTC
>-|TRBJ1-5|TRBV5-6|-
CASSLAGTGTHQPQHF
TGTGCCAGCAGCTTGGCGGGGACCGGAACACATCAGCCCCAGCATTTT
>-|TRBJ1-1|TRBV4-2|-
CASSQEGGVNTEAFF
TGTGCCAGCAGCCAAGAAGGAGGCGTTAACACTGAAGCTTTCTTT
>few|TRBJ2-7|TRBV29-1|-
CSVEKGSEQYF
TGCAGCGTTGAAAAGGGCTCCGAGCAGTACTTC
>once|TRBJ1-3|TRBV4-3|-
CASSQEFISGNTIYF
TGCGCCAGCAGCCAAGAATTTATTTCTGGAAACACCATATATTTT
>once|TRBJ1-1|TRBV4-2|-
CASSHSGTEAFF
TGTGCCAGCAGCCACTCGGGGACTGAAGCTTTCTTT
>-|TRBJ1-5|TRBV18|-
CASSPSGGAGNQPQHF
TGTGCCAGCTCACCAAGTGGGGGGGCTGGCAATCAGCCCCAGCATTTT
>-|TRBJ1-1|TRBV9|-
CASSVGNTNTEAFF
TGTGCCAGCAGCGTAGGGAACACGAACACTGAAGCTTTCTTT
>-|TRBJ1-1|TRBV7-9|TRBD1
CASSLSPTGGTEAFF
TGTGCCAGCAGCTTATCGCCGACAGGGGGAACTGAAGCTTTCTTT
>-|TRBJ1-6|TRBV11-1|TRBD1
CASASRGPSYNSPLHF
TGTGCCAGCGCATCGAGGGGGCCATCCTATAATTCACCCCTCCACTTT
>-|TRBJ2-5|TRBV11-3|-
CASSLGGTLQETQYF
TGTGCCAGCAGCTTAGGAGGGACTCTACAAGAGACCCAGTACTTC
>-|TRBJ1-5|TRBV6-5|-
CASIRHGLGNQPQHF
TGTGCCAGCATCCGACACGGATTGGGGAATCAGCCCCAGCATTTT
>-|TRBJ1-4|TRBV6-5|-
CASSYGGPLGEKLFF
TGTGCCAGCAGTTACGGTGGGCCCCTGGGGGAAAAACTGTTTTTT
>-|TRBJ1-2|TRBV14|-
CASSQAGAGAYGYTF
TGTGCCAGCAGCCAAGCTGGGGCAGGGGCCTATGGCTACACCTTC
>few|TRBJ1-3|TRBV10-1|-
CASSDQGFSGNTIYF
TGCGCCAGCAGTGATCAGGGATTCTCTGGAAACACCATATATTTT
>few|TRBJ1-3|TRBV28|TRBD1
CASSRQGISGNTIYF
TGTGCCAGCAGTCGACAGGGCATCTCTGGAAACACCATATATTTT
>-|TRBJ1-2|TRBV29-1|TRBD1
CSVDRTGQGDFLGYTF
TGCAGCGTTGATAGGACGGGACAGGGAGATTTCCTGGGCTACACCTTC
>few|TRBJ1-2|TRBV2|-
CASAGAVVDYGYTF
TGTGCCAGCGCAGGGGCGGTAGTTGACTATGGCTACACCTTC
>-|TRBJ1-2|TRBV28|-
CASSLRDFYGYTF
TGTGCCAGCAGTTTGAGGGACTTCTATGGCTACACCTTC
>-|TRBJ2-2|TRBV29-1|TRBD1
CSVLPSGTGGTGELFF
TGCAGCGTTCTACCCTCAGGGACAGGGGGAACCGGGGAGCTGTTTTTT
>-|TRBJ1-3|TRBV6-1|-
CASNRDSSSGNTIYF
TGTGCCAGCAACCGAGACAGCAGCTCTGGAAACACCATATATTTT
>-|TRBJ1-2|TRBV28|TRBD1
CASSLRDRDGYTF
TGTGCCAGCAGTTTGCGGGACAGGGATGGCTACACCTTC
>-|TRBJ2-2|TRBV7-3|-
CASSHGSGELFF
TGTGCCAGCAGCCACGGGTCCGGGGAGCTGTTTTTT
>-|TRBJ1-1|TRBV11-2|-
CASSLGSAGTEAFF
TGTGCCAGCAGCTTAGGATCGGCAGGAACTGAAGCTTTCTTT
>-|TRBJ1-2|TRBV7-2|TRBD1
CASSLIQGASNYGYTF
TGTGCCAGCAGTTTGATACAGGGGGCGTCGAACTATGGCTACACCTTC
>-|TRBJ1-1|TRBV19|-
CASSMGLAEAFF
TGTGCCAGTAGTATGGGATTGGCTGAAGCTTTCTTT
>few|TRBJ1-5|TRBV7-9|TRBD1
CASSETGFSNQPQHF
TGTGCCAGCAGCGAGACAGGGTTCAGCAATCAGCCCCAGCATTTT
>few|TRBJ1-5|TRBV19|TRBD1
CASTPGQGARQPQHF
TGTGCCAGTACCCCCGGACAGGGGGCGAGACAGCCCCAGCATTTT
>-|TRBJ1-4|TRBV5-4|-
CASSSQGATNEKLFF
TGTGCCAGCAGCTCACAGGGCGCAACTAATGAAAAACTGTTTTTT
>-|TRBJ1-1|TRBV18|-
CASSPPTGSGTEAFF
TGTGCCAGCTCACCACCGACGGGGAGTGGCACTGAAGCTTTCTTT
>-|TRBJ2-1|TRBV28|TRBD2
CASSLGLAGNEQFF
TGTGCCAGCAGTTTGGGACTAGCGGGGAATGAGCAGTTCTTC
>-|TRBJ1-4|TRBV19|-
CASGRDNPNEKLFF
TGTGCCAGTGGCCGGGACAACCCTAATGAAAAACTGTTTTTT
>-|TRBJ1-1|TRBV6-5|-
CASSYVLGKAFF
TGTGCCAGCAGTTACGTACTGGGGAAAGCTTTCTTT
>few|TRBJ1-2|TRBV5-6|-
CASSLKGFGYTF
TGTGCCAGCAGCTTAAAAGGGTTTGGCTACACCTTC
>-|TRBJ1-5|TRBV2|-
CASSKRDGAEPQHF
TGTGCCAGCAGTAAGCGAGATGGGGCAGAGCCCCAGCATTTT
>once|TRBJ2-3|TRBV4-1|TRBD2
CASSRDIAGGDTQYF
TGCGCCAGCAGCCGTGACATAGCGGGGGGGGATACGCAGTATTTT
>-|TRBJ1-5|TRBV15|-
CATSRVPLSNQPQHF
TGTGCCACCAGCAGAGTTCCACTTAGCAATCAGCCCCAGCATTTT
>-|TRBJ2-1|TRBV9|-
CASSVVGRGRGEQFF
TGTGCCAGCAGCGTAGTAGGACGGGGCCGGGGTGAGCAGTTCTTC
>once|TRBJ1-2|TRBV5-8|-
CASNKRQRAGGYTF
TGTGCCAGCAACAAAAGACAGAGGGCGGGAGGCTACACCTTC
>-|TRBJ1-2|TRBV7-6|TRBD1
CASSLGQGAGYTF
TGTGCCAGCAGCTTAGGGCAGGGGGCAGGCTACACCTTC
>-|TRBJ1-2|TRBV5-4|-
CASSRESQLGYTF
TGTGCCAGCAGCAGAGAATCCCAACTTGGCTACACCTTC
>-|TRBJ2-2|TRBV4-1|TRBD2
CASSQDAGEGTGELFF
TGCGCCAGCAGCCAAGATGCCGGGGAGGGGACCGGGGAGCTGTTTTTT
>-|TRBJ1-6|TRBV18|-
CASSPLQDSPLHF
TGTGCCAGCTCACCTTTACAGGACTCACCCCTCCACTTT